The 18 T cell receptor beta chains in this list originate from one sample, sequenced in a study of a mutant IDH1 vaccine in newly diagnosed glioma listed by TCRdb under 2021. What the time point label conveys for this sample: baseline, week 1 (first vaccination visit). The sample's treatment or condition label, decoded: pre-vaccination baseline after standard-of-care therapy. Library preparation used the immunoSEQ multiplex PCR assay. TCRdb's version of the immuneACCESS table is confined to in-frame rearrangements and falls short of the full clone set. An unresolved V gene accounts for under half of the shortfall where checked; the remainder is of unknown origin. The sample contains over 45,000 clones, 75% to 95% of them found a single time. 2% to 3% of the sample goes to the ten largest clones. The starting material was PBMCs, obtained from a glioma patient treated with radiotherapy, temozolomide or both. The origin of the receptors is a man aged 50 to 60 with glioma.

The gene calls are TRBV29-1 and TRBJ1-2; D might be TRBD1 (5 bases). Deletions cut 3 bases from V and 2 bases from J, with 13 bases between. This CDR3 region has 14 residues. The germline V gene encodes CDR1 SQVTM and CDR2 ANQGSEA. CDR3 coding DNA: TGCAGCGTTGAGGGGCGGGAGTTCAACTATGGCTACACCTTC. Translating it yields CSVEGREFNYGYTF.

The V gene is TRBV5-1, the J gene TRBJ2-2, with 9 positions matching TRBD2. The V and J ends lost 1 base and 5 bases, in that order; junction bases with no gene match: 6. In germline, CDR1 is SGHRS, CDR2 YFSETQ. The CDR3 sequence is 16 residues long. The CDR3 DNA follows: TGCGCCAGCAGCTTGACCGCGGGGGGGCGTACCGGGGAGCTGTTTTTT. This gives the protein CASSLTAGGRTGELFF.

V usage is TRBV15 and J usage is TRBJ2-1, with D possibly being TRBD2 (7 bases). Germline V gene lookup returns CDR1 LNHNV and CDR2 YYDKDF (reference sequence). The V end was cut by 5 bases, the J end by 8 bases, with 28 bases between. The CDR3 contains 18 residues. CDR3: CATSGRGGAGANGDEQFF. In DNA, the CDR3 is TGTGCCACCAGCGGACGAGGAGGTGCGGGGGCTAACGGGGATGAGCAGTTCTTC.

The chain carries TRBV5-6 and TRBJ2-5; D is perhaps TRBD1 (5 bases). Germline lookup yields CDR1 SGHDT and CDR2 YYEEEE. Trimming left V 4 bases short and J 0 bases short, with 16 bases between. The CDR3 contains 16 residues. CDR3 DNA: TGTGCCAGCAGCCCCGGGCAGGGATGGTACCAAGAGACCCAGTACTTC. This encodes CASSPGQGWYQETQYF.

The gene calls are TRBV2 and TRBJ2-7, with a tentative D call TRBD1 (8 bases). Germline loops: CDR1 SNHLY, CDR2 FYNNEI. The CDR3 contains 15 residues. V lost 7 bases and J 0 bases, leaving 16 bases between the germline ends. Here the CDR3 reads CASKEQGGSSYEQYF. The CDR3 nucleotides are TGTGCCAGCAAGGAACAGGGGGGGAGCTCCTACGAGCAGTACTTC.

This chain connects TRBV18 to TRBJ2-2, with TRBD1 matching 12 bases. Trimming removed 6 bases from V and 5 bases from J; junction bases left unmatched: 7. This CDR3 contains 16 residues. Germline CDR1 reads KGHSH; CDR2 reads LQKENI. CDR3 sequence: CASSPRDRGRTGELFF. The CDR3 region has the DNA TGTGCCAGCTCCCCCAGGGACAGGGGGCGGACCGGGGAGCTGTTTTTT. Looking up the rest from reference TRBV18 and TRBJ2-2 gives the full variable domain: NAGVMQNPRHLVRRRGQEARLRCSPMKGHSHVYWYRQLPEEGLKFMVYLQKENIIDESGMPKERFSAEFPKEGPSILRIQQVVRGDSAAYFCASSPRDRGRTGELFFGEGSRLTVL.

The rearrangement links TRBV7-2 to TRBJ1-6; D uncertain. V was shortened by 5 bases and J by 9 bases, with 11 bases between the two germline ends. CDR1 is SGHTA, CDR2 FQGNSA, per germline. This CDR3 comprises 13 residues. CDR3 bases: TGTGCCAGCAGCCTCCACAAGGCTTCACCCCTCCACTTT. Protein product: CASSLHKASPLHF.

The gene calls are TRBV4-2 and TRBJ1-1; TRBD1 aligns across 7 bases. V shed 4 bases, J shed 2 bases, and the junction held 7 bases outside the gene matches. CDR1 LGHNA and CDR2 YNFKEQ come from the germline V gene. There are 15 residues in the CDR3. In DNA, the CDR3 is TGTGCCAGCAGCCCGAAAAACAGGGGTAACACTGAAGCTTTCTTT. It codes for CASSPKNRGNTEAFF.

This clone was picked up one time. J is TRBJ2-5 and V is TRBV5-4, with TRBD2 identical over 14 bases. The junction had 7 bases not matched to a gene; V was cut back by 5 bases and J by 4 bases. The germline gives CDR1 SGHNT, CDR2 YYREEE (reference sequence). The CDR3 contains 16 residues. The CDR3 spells CASRQTSGGAGETQYF. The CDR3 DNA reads TGTGCCAGCAGACAGACTAGCGGGGGGGCCGGAGAGACCCAGTACTTC.

The CDR3 loop is CAISEDRSSGNTIYF. CDR3 coding DNA: TGTGCCATCAGTGAAGACAGGAGCTCTGGAAACACCATATATTTT. The chain recombines TRBV10-3 with TRBJ1-3; D perhaps matches TRBD1 (6 bases). The CDR3 extends over 15 amino acids. V was pared by 3 bases and J by 0 bases, with 9 bases between. CDR1 and CDR2 (germline): ENHRY, SYGVKD.

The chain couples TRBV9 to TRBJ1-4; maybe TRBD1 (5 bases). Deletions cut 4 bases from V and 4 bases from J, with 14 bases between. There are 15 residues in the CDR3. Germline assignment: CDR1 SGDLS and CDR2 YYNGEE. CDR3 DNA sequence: TGTGCCAGCAGCCCGGGGGGGGGTTTTAATGAAAAACTGTTTTTT. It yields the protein CASSPGGGFNEKLFF.

CDR3 in DNA: TGTGCCAGCCGAGCCGGGACTAGCGGGACCACAGATACGCAGTATTTT. Translated, it gives CASRAGTSGTTDTQYF. The V and J genes are TRBV2 and TRBJ2-3; TRBD2 matches 13 bases. Germline-derived CDR1 and CDR2 are SNHLY and FYNNEI. This CDR3 has 16 amino acids. Losses at the gene ends were 8 bases for V and 2 bases for J; bases not matched to a gene: 7.

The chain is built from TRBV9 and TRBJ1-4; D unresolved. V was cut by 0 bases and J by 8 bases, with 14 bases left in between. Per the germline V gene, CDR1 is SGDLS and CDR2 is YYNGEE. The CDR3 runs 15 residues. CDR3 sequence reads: CASSVGNSLGEKLFF. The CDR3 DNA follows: TGTGCCAGCAGCGTAGGGAACAGCCTTGGGGAAAAACTGTTTTTT. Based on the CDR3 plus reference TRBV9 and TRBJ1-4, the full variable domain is DSGVTQTPKHLITATGQRVTLRCSPRSGDLSVYWYQQSLDQGLQFLIQYYNGEERAKGNILERFSAQQFPDLHSELNLSSLELGDSALYFCASSVGNSLGEKLFFGSGTQLSVL.

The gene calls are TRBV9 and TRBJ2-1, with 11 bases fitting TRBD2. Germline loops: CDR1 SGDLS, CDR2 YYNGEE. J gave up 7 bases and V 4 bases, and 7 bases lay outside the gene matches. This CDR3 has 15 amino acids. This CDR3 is CASSPSGRQGNEQFF. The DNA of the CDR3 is TGTGCCAGCAGCCCTAGCGGGAGGCAGGGGAATGAGCAGTTCTTC.

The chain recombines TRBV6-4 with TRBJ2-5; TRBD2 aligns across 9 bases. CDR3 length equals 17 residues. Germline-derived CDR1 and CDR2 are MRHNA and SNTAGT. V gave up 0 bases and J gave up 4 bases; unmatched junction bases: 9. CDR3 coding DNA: TGTGCCAGCAGTGACTCGGTGCCCCTACTAGCGGGAGAGACCCAGTACTTC. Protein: CASSDSVPLLAGETQYF.

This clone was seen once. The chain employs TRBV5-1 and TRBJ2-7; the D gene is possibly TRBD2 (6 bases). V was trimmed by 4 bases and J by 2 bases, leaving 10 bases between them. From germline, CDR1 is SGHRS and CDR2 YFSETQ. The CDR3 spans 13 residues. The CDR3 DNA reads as TGCGCCAGCAGCGTTTCGGGAGCCTACGAGCAGTACTTC. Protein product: CASSVSGAYEQYF.

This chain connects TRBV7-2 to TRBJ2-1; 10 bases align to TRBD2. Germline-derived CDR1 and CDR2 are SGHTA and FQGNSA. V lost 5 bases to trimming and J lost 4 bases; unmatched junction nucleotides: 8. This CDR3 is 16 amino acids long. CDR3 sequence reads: CASSIERGGRYNEQFF. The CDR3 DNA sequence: TGTGCCAGCAGCATCGAGCGGGGGGGCCGATACAATGAGCAGTTCTTC.

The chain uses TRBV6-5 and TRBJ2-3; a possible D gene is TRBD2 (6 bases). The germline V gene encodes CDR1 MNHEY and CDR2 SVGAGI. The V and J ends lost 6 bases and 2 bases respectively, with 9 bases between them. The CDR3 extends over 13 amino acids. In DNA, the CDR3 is TGTGCCAGCAGAAGGGACTTCACAGATACGCAGTATTTT. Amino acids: CASRRDFTDTQYF.